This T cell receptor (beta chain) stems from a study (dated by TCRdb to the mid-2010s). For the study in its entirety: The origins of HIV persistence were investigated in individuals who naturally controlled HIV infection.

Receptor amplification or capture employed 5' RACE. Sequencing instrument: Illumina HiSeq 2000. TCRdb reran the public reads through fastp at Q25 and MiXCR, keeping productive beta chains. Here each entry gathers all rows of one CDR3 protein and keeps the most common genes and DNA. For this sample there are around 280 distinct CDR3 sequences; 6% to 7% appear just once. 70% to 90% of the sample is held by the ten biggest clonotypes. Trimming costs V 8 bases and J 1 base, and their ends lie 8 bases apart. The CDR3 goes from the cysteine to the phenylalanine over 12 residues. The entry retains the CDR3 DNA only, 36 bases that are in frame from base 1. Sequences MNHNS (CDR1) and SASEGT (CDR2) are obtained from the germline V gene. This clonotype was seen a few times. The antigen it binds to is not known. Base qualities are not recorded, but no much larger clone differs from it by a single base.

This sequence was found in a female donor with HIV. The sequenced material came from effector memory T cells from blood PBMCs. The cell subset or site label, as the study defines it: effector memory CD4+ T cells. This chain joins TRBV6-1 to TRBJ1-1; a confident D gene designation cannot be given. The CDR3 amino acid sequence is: CASGSANTEAFF. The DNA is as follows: TGTGCCAGCGGCTCAGCGAACACTGAAGCTTTCTTT.